This TCR beta chain was sequenced for a study of blood T cell repertoires in COVID-19. Study information: COVID-19 samples from acute and convalescent phases originated in the United States, Italy and Spain.

The assay was immunoSEQ multiplex PCR, and TCRdb's table has in-frame clones only and misses some. The sample yields around 450,000 clones, around 89% seen once. This sequence originates from a woman between 25 and 40 years old with acute or convalescent COVID-19. Sequencing used peripheral blood.

The CDR3 here is CASSRAGGAGTEAFF. CDR3 in DNA: TGTGCCAGCAGCCGGGCTGGGGGCGCAGGCACTGAAGCTTTCTTT. The chain couples TRBV7-3 to TRBJ1-1, with D possibly matching TRBD1 (6 bases). CDR1 is SGHTA, CDR2 FQGTGA, per germline. The CDR3 totals 15 residues. With 5 bases removed from V and 4 bases from J, the gap between germline ends came to 17 bases.